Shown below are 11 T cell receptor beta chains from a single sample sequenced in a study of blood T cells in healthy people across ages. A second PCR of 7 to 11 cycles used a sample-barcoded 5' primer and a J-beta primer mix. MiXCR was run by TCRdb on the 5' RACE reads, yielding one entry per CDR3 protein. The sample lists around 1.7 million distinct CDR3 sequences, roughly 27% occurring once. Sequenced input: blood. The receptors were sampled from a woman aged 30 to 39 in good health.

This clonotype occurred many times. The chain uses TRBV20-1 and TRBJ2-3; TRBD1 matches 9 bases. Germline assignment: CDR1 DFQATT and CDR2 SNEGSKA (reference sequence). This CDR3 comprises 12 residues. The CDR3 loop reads CRTGGDTDTQYF. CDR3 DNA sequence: TGCAGAACAGGGGGCGACACAGATACGCAGTATTTT.

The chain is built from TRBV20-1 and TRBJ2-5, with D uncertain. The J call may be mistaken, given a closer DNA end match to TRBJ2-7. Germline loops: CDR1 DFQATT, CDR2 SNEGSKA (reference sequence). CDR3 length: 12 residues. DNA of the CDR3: TGCAGTGCTAGAGATACCCCGTACGAGCAGTACTTC. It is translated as CSARDTPYEQYF.

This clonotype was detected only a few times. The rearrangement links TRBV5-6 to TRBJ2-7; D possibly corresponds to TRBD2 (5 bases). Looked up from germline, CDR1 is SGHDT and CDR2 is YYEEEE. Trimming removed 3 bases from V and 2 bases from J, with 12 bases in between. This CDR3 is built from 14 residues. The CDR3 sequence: CASSSETGTYEQYF. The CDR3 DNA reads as TGTGCCAGCAGCTCCGAAACGGGGACCTACGAGCAGTACTTC. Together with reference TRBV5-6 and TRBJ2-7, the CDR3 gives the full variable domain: DAGVTQSPTHLIKTRGQQVTLRCSPKSGHDTVSWYQQALGQGPQFIFQYYEEEERQRGNFPDRFSGHQFPNYSSELNVNALLLGDSALYLCASSSETGTYEQYFGPGTRLTVT.

CDR3 coding DNA: TGCAGTGCTCTTAAACGGGATCCCGGGCGTTATACGCAGTATTTT. Translating it yields CSALKRDPGRYTQYF. The chain links TRBV20-1 to TRBJ2-3, with D possibly TRBD2 on 5 matching bases. The V and J ends lost 5 bases and 7 bases respectively, with 22 bases between them. The CDR3 length is 15 residues. Germline assignment: CDR1 DFQATT and CDR2 SNEGSKA (reference sequence).

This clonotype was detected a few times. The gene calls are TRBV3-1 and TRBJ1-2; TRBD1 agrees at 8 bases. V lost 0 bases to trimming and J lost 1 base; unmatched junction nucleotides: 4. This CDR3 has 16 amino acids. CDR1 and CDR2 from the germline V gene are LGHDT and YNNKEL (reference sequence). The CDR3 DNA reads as TGTGCCAGCAGCCAAGATGGACAGGGCCGTAACTATGGCTACACCTTC. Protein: CASSQDGQGRNYGYTF.

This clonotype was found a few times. The CDR3 nucleotides are TGTGCCAGCAACCCCGGGACAGGAGCTTTCTTT. Protein product: CASNPGTGAFF. The chain couples TRBV28 to TRBJ1-1, with 8 nucleotides matching TRBD1. This CDR3 is built from 11 residues. Trimming took 7 bases from V and 10 from J; bases not matched to a gene: 5. CDR1 is MDHEN and CDR2 is SYDVKM in the germline V gene.

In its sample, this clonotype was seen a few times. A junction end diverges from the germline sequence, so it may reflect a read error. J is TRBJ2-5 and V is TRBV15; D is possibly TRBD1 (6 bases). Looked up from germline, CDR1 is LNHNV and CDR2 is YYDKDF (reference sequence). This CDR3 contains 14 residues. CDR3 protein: CATGRSTGQETQYF. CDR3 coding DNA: TGTGCCACCGGCAGATCGACAGGTCAAGAGACCCAGTACTTC.

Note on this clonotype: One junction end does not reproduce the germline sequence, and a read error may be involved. CDR3 nucleotide sequence: TGTGCCAGCAGCCGTCCGGGCTCCTACGATGAGCAGTTCTTC. Translated, it gives CASSRPGSYDEQFF. The chain links TRBV11-2 to TRBJ2-1, with no clear D. This CDR3 region has 14 residues. Germline CDR1 is SGHAT and CDR2 is FQNNGV.

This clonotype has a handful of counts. The CDR3 coding sequence is TGTGCCACCAGCAGGAACTACAGGGCTTACAATGAGCAGTTCTTC. Its translation is CATSRNYRAYNEQFF. The rearrangement uses TRBV15 and TRBJ2-1, with a tentative D call TRBD1 (6 bases). Trimming removed 3 bases at V and 4 bases at J, with 13 bases between. The CDR3 consists of 15 residues. Germline V gene lookup returns CDR1 LNHNV and CDR2 YYDKDF (reference sequence).

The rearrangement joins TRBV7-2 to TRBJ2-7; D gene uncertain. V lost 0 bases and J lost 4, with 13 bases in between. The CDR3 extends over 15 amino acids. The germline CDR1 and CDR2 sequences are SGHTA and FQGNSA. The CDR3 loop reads CASSLALGMGYEQYF. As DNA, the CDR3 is TGTGCCAGCAGCTTAGCGTTGGGGATGGGATACGAGCAGTACTTC.

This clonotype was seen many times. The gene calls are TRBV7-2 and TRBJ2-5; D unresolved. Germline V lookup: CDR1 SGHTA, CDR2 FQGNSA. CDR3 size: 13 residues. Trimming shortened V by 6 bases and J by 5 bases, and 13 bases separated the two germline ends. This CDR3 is CASSYSYRETQYF. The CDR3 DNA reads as TGTGCCAGCAGTTACTCATACCGGGAGACCCAGTACTTC. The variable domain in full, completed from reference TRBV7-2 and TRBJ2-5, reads GAGVSQSPSNKVTEKGKDVELRCDPISGHTALYWYRQSLGQGLEFLIYFQGNSAPDKSGLPSDRFSAERTGGSVSTLTIQRTQQEDSAVYLCASSYSYRETQYFGPGTRLLVL.